This T cell receptor (beta chain) was retrieved from a study of blood T cell repertoires in COVID-19. For the study at large: COVID-19 samples from acute and convalescent phases originated in the United States, Italy and Spain. Sample material is recorded as cDNA or gDNA derived from T cells, B-cell-depleted T cells, or PBMCs.

CDR3 length: 16 amino acids. Between the trimmed V and J ends, which lost 3 bases and 6 bases, there was a span of 18 bases. The germline CDR1 and CDR2 sequences are MNHNS and SASEGT. Using immunoSEQ multiplex PCR, the repertoire was profiled, and TCRdb retains in-frame clones only, with some absent. The table has about 130,000 clones, about four fifths seen once; the top ten hold 1.1% to 1.5%. The sample was peripheral blood. The clonotype originates from a man aged 60-69 years with acute or convalescent COVID-19. The rearrangement uses TRBV6-1 and TRBJ2-1, with D perhaps TRBD2 (5 bases). CDR3 protein: CASSDKPADNINEQFF. CDR3 nucleotide sequence: TGTGCCAGCAGTGATAAACCAGCGGATAACATCAATGAGCAGTTCTTC.